This TCR beta chain was retrieved from a study of long-term antiretroviral therapy in people with HIV (dated by TCRdb to the early 2020s). Regarding the complete study: Collection of the earliest samples took place about a decade ahead of the 2015 WHO recommendation for immediate ART, at a time when ART was typically delayed until CD4 counts fell. Whether ART initiation and durable HIV suppression were associated with changes in peripheral blood TRB repertoire composition and diversity was tested in a retrospective serial study. From some 33 adults with confirmed HIV infection, the cohort provided 192 cryopreserved PBMC samples, gathered serially across a mean of approximately six years (range 1-12). Of the 30 or so participants with HIV, more than 10 were female. Test extractions of a monoclonal T-cell line alongside 30 or so polyclonal samples showed no cross-contamination during QIAcube processing. The study at large found these results: Owing to limited PBMC availability, only the TCR beta chain was sequenced, without alpha chain pairing. A significant increase in TRB diversity was found to be associated with ART initiation, although TRB diversity was observed to remain significantly below that of transplant donor controls even after long-term ART. HIV repertoires had narrower CDR3 length ranges than controls, and the network structure suggested an antigen-experienced repertoire that shifted only slightly toward naive after ART. Because pre-ART samples had limited cell numbers, profiling was done on unsorted PBMC rather than on sorted CD4+ and CD8+ T cells. Expanded TRB clones identified before ART initiation dominated the repertoire across all time points, though the dominance fluctuated and decreased in many PLHIV after ART. No data were available on ART adherence, viral resistance or therapy changes, limiting inferences about post-ART repertoire changes. The samples were dated from about 2004 to 2017, and the ART regimens that were used may be less effective than current ART regimens.

Inclusion was restricted to participants for whom at least one PBMC sample before ART initiation and at least two post-ART samples were available. Treatment was received in the United States of America by all participants with HIV. Before DNA extraction, cryopreserved samples of roughly 0.85-10 million PBMC were thawed and washed. At the time of the earliest PBMC sample for each participant with HIV, ages ranged from about 23 to 60 years. Each participant contributed PBMC samples from 1-4 timepoints before ART initiation and 2-8 timepoints after ART initiation, with a median of 7 samples. For every participant, serial HIV viral load, CD4+ T-cell count, ART history and demographic data were obtained. A Qiagen kit on a QIAcube was used to extract genomic DNA from unsorted PBMC, with samples processed in batches of 12. As regards this clone: The antigen this receptor binds is unknown. Base qualities are missing; no much larger clone stands one base away.

A distance of 12 bases separates the germline ends of V and J, which lose 2 bases and 0 bases respectively. Per the germline V gene, MDHEN is the CDR1 and SYDVKM is the CDR2. The CDR3 numbers 16 residues from cysteine through phenylalanine. The read is trimmed to its CDR3 DNA, 48 bases read in frame from base 1. The immunoSEQ hsTCRB v3.0 assay was used at survey level resolution for TRB variable region sequencing. The targeted TRB sequencing depth was roughly 35,000-50,000 T-cell genomes per sample. Pooled TRB libraries were sequenced on an Illumina MiSeq with a v3 150-cycle kit. The study's processing was this. Repertoire analysis ran in R within a reproducible Nextflow workflow covering QC, data transformation and analysis. LymphoSeq2, an R package for AIRR-Seq data exploration, was used to implement custom analyses. A handful of samples yielding fewer than 5000 total TRB sequences were excluded, leaving roughly 200 analyzed HIV repertoires. Of the roughly 190 retained HIV repertoires, over 55 were collected before and more than 120 after ART initiation. Repertoires were downsampled to 5000 TRB nucleotide sequences, and summary statistics were averaged over 100 downsampling iterations. The analysis kept only TRB sequences whose CDR3 regions were at least seven amino acids long. Diversity was assessed using a clonality score derived from Shannon entropy and using the Gini coefficient. In the repertoire networks, any two of the top 5000 CDR3 amino acid sequences were connected whenever the two sequences differed by an edit distance of one. Antigen specificity groups and MHC restriction were predicted for TRB CDR3 amino acid sequences with GLIPH2. To flag known CMV, EBV, HIV or tissue antigen associations, CDR3 amino acid sequences were matched against VDJdb and McPAS-TCR. Pre-ART, post-ART and control groups were compared with Wilcoxon signed-rank tests and Holm-Bonferroni correction. The table was pulled from immuneACCESS by TCRdb, which kept in-frame rearrangements only. Such tables lose some clones; where checked, under half of the loss comes from unresolved V genes, and the rest has no known cause. V, J and clone size are those of that table, while D and trimming were read from the DNA. This sample has about 36,000 clones in its table, and roughly 78% of those were observed once. Jointly, the top ten make up roughly 6% of the sample.

The sequence joins TRBV28 to TRBJ2-3; a tentative D call is TRBD2 (5 bases match). Sequencing used unsorted PBMCs, obtained 3.4 years after starting antiretroviral therapy. The origin of this receptor is a young man with HIV. The nucleotides read TGTGCCAGCAGTTTAGGCGGGCCCCAGAGCACAGATACGCAGTATTTT. This yields the protein CASSLGGPQSTDTQYF. The CDR3 plus the reference TRBV28 and TRBJ2-3 genes for the other parts give the full variable domain: DVKVTQSSRYLVKRTGEKVFLECVQDMDHENMFWYRQDPGLGLRLIYFSYDVKMKEKGDIPEGYSVSREKKERFSLILESASTNQTSMYLCASSLGGPQSTDTQYFGPGTRLTVL.